This T cell receptor beta chain was observed in a study of shared clonotypes between healthy human individuals. The J segment lost 7 bases and the V segment lost 6 bases, leaving 10 bases of the junction unmatched. This CDR3 has 14 residues. The germline V gene has CDR1 SQVTM and CDR2 ANQGSEA. Original methodology: ImmunoSEQ output held junction-only sequences without quality scores, so filtering differed. Assay used: immunoSEQ multiplex PCR; TCRdb lists only in-frame clones, some missing. For V, J and clone size, that table is used; D and trimming come from the DNA. This sample carries about 2.3 million clones, 85% to 95% of them seen once, and the ten largest clones take approximately 0.39%. Division of CD4+ cells produced a CD45RA+ naive subset and a CD45RA-negative memory subset.

The chain uses TRBV29-1 and TRBJ2-2; 8 positions match TRBD1. The sequenced sample was naive CD4+ T cells from PBMCs. Indicated subset: CD45RA+ positively selected. The sequence was collected from a man aged 18-30 years in good health. Some clones in this sample may be carry-over from other donors' samples. This CDR3 reads CSVPQGAKSGELFF. DNA for the CDR3: TGCAGCGTACCCCAGGGGGCGAAGAGCGGGGAGCTGTTTTTT.